This entry lists 30 T cell receptor beta chains sequenced from one sample in a study of blood T cell repertoires in COVID-19. TCRdb keeps only in-frame clones here, not all; method: immunoSEQ multiplex PCR. The profile shows roughly 300,000 clones, 70% to 90% of them singletons. Source material: peripheral blood. These receptor sequences come from a man aged 18 to 29 who had recovered from COVID-19.

V gene TRBV11-2 combines with J gene TRBJ2-3, with D unresolved. Per the germline V gene, CDR1 is SGHAT and CDR2 is FQNNGV. The CDR3 spans 15 residues. Trimming shortened V by 6 bases and J by 0 bases, and 13 bases separated the two germline ends. CDR3 DNA sequence: TGTGCCAGCAGGCTCGGAGCGTCTAGCACAGATACGCAGTATTTT. Translation gives CASRLGASSTDTQYF.

This chain joins TRBV27 and TRBJ1-1, with 11 positions matching TRBD1. The ends lost 7 bases at V and 6 bases at J; junction bases unmatched: 19. Germline-derived CDR1 and CDR2 are MNHEY and SMNVEV (reference sequence). The CDR3 is 18 residues long. The CDR3 region has the DNA TGTGCCAGCAAAGATTATTCCGAGGCCGGGACAGGGGGGTCTGAAGCTTTCTTT. It encodes CASKDYSEAGTGGSEAFF.

V is TRBV7-9 and J is TRBJ2-7; 8 nucleotides agree with TRBD1. V shed 3 bases and J 0 bases; nucleotides not matched to a gene: 4. CDR1 and CDR2 from the germline V gene are SEHNR and FQNEAQ (reference sequence). This CDR3 region has 15 residues. CDR3 coding DNA: TGTGCCAGCAGCTTTAGTGGGACAGGCTCCTACGAGCAGTACTTC. Its protein is CASSFSGTGSYEQYF. Filled out from reference TRBV7-9 and TRBJ2-7, the complete variable domain reads DTGVSQNPRHKITKRGQNVTFRCDPISEHNRLYWYRQTLGQGPEFLTYFQNEAQLEKSRLLSDRFSAERPKGSFSTLEIQRTEQGDSAMYLCASSFSGTGSYEQYFGPGTRLTVT.

The V gene is TRBV4-2, the J gene TRBJ2-7; D might be TRBD1 (6 bases). The V end was cut by 2 bases, the J end by 6 bases, with 11 bases between. This CDR3 contains 13 residues. The germline gives CDR1 LGHNA, CDR2 YNFKEQ. The CDR3, as DNA: TGTGCCAGCAGCCAATCGACAGGAGCCGAGCAGTACTTC. It specifies CASSQSTGAEQYF.

This clone was seen only once. The chain uses TRBV6-2 or TRBV6-3 and TRBJ2-3; D perhaps matches TRBD1 (6 bases). Trimming pared 4 bases from V and 6 bases from J, leaving 23 bases between. Germline assignment: CDR1 MNHEY and CDR2 SVGEGT. The CDR3 extends over 17 amino acids. Here the CDR3 DNA reads TGTGCCAGCAGTTTAACCAACAGGGCCGGAGTAGAGGATACGCAGTATTTT. It is translated as CASSLTNRAGVEDTQYF.

The V gene is TRBV21-1, the J gene TRBJ2-4; the table's D call, TRBD1, has no DNA check behind it. TRBV21-1 is designated a pseudogene. The CDR3 is 16 residues long. The chain's CDR3 is CASSKSAGGQSDIQYF. CDR3 nucleotide sequence: TGTGCCAGCAGCAAATCGGCAGGGGGACAATCGGACATTCAGTACTTC.

The gene calls are TRBV27 and TRBJ2-5; TRBD2 matches at 11 bases. V lost 4 bases to trimming and J lost 4 bases; unmatched junction nucleotides: 5. This CDR3 contains 15 residues. CDR1 and CDR2 (germline): MNHEY, SMNVEV (reference sequence). CDR3 loop: CASSSSGGFAETQYF. CDR3 DNA sequence: TGTGCCAGCAGTTCTAGCGGGGGGTTCGCAGAGACCCAGTACTTC.

This clone has a handful of counts. The chain has TRBV10-1 and TRBJ1-6; D gene unclear. Germline CDR1 WNHNN, CDR2 SYGVQD (reference sequence). This CDR3 comprises 12 residues. V was trimmed by 2 bases and J by 11 bases, leaving 7 bases between them. Here the CDR3 DNA reads TGCGCCAGCAGTGAGGGCAGGACACCCCTCCACTTT. Translated, it gives CASSEGRTPLHF.

CDR3 in DNA: TGTGCCAGCAGTTTAAGGGGGACGGATTATTCACCCCTCCACTTT. This translates into CASSLRGTDYSPLHF. The chain is built from TRBV27 and TRBJ1-6; possible D gene TRBD1, 6 bases. This CDR3 comprises 15 residues. Deletions cut 2 bases from V and 8 bases from J, with 13 bases between. Looked up from germline, CDR1 is MNHEY and CDR2 is SMNVEV (reference sequence).

This rearrangement joins TRBV3-1 (or the pseudogene TRBV3-2) to TRBJ2-5; D gene unclear. Germline V gives CDR1 LGHDT, CDR2 YNNKEL (reference sequence). V lost 4 bases and J lost 1, with 13 bases in between. The CDR3 runs 15 residues. Here the CDR3 reads CASSPNVAVQETQYF. For the CDR3, the DNA is TGTGCCAGCAGCCCAAATGTGGCAGTCCAAGAGACCCAGTACTTC.

This sequence joins TRBV7-8 and TRBJ1-1; TRBD1 matches at 7 bases. This CDR3 region has 19 residues. Germline V gene data show CDR1 as SGHVS and CDR2 as FQNEAQ. V shed 6 bases and J 4 bases; nucleotides not matched to a gene: 23. This chain's CDR3 is CASSFQFQTGRSLITEAFF. Here the CDR3 DNA reads TGTGCCAGCAGTTTTCAATTCCAGACAGGGAGGAGTCTGATCACTGAAGCTTTCTTT.

V usage is TRBV13 and J usage is TRBJ1-5; 7 nucleotides align to TRBD1. Germline values: CDR1 PRHDT, CDR2 FYEKMQ (reference sequence). Trimming removed 0 bases from V and 7 bases from J; junction bases left unmatched: 6. The CDR3 sequence is 15 residues long. Here the CDR3 reads CASSLGRGRGQPQHF. CDR3 sequence (DNA): TGTGCCAGCAGCTTAGGCCGGGGCAGGGGGCAGCCCCAGCATTTT.

V is TRBV5-1 and J is TRBJ2-1; 11 positions agree with TRBD2. The CDR3 contains 16 residues. With 5 bases clipped from V and 0 bases from J, the junction kept 4 bases outside the gene matches. CDR1 is SGHRS and CDR2 is YFSETQ in the germline V gene. In DNA form, the CDR3 reads TGCGCCAGCAGACAACTAGCGGGAGTCTCCTACAATGAGCAGTTCTTC. This encodes CASRQLAGVSYNEQFF.

This clone was observed a single time. The J gene is TRBJ1-3, the V gene TRBV5-1; D gene ambiguous. This CDR3 spans 15 amino acids. Germline values: CDR1 SGHRS, CDR2 YFSETQ. Deletions cut 0 bases from V and 4 bases from J, with 11 bases between. CDR3 protein: CASSLGAVGGNTIYF. The CDR3 DNA sequence: TGCGCCAGCAGCTTGGGTGCCGTGGGCGGAAACACCATATATTTT. Supplemented by reference TRBV5-1 and TRBJ1-3, the full variable domain reads KAGVTQTPRYLIKTRGQQVTLSCSPISGHRSVSWYQQTPGQGLQFLFEYFSETQRNKGNFPGRFSGRQFSNSRSEMNVSTLELGDSALYLCASSLGAVGGNTIYFGEGSWLTVV.

The V and J genes are TRBV6-5 and TRBJ2-1; 12 nucleotides match TRBD2. Germline assignment: CDR1 MNHEY and CDR2 SVGAGI. The CDR3 length is 16 residues. The J segment lost 4 bases and the V segment lost 2 bases, leaving 3 bases of the junction unmatched. The CDR3 sequence is CASSYRLAGVYNEQFF. In nucleotides, the CDR3 is TGTGCCAGCAGTTACCGACTAGCGGGAGTATACAATGAGCAGTTCTTC.

This sequence joins TRBV9 and TRBJ2-7; D ambiguous. CDR3 length: 15 residues. V lost 1 base to trimming and J lost 4 bases, with 15 bases between them. CDR1 SGDLS and CDR2 YYNGEE come from the germline V gene. CDR3 protein: CASSVTQLDWYEQYF. Here the CDR3 DNA reads TGTGCCAGCAGCGTAACCCAGCTAGACTGGTACGAGCAGTACTTC.

V usage is TRBV19 and J usage is TRBJ1-2; D is undetermined. Trimming removed 0 bases from V and 2 bases from J, with 7 bases in between. Germline V lookup: CDR1 LNHDA, CDR2 SQIVND (reference sequence). The length of the CDR3 is 14 residues. The CDR3 here is CASSIEQTNYGYTF. The CDR3 DNA follows: TGTGCCAGTAGTATAGAACAGACCAACTATGGCTACACCTTC.

This clone has a single count. The gene calls are TRBV19 and TRBJ1-1, with unresolved D. V was trimmed by 1 base and J by 1 base, leaving 7 bases between them. There are 14 residues in the CDR3. From germline, CDR1 is LNHDA and CDR2 SQIVND (reference sequence). The CDR3 region is CASSIVAGNTEAFF. CDR3 DNA: TGTGCCAGTAGTATAGTGGCAGGGAACACTGAAGCTTTCTTT.

The V call is TRBV5-4, the J call TRBJ2-5; TRBD2 aligns across 9 bases. With V trimmed by 0 bases and J by 5 bases, 14 bases remained unmatched. Germline V gives CDR1 SGHNT, CDR2 YYREEE (reference sequence). CDR3 length: 18 amino acids. For the CDR3, the DNA is TGTGCCAGCAGCTTGGGGGCTAGCGGGACCCCGGGGGGGGAGACCCAGTACTTC. Translating it yields CASSLGASGTPGGETQYF.

This chain connects TRBV5-4 to TRBJ2-7; 13 nucleotides align to TRBD2. Trimming removed 3 bases from V and 7 bases from J; junction bases left unmatched: 7. The CDR3 consists of 15 residues. Per the germline V gene, CDR1 is SGHNT and CDR2 is YYREEE (reference sequence). The CDR3 coding sequence is TGTGCCAGCAGCTGGACTAGCGGGAGATCGGGGGAGCAGTACTTC. It specifies CASSWTSGRSGEQYF.

The chain uses TRBV9 and TRBJ2-1; 9 nucleotides line up with TRBD2. The CDR3 loop spans 16 amino acids. Germline CDR1 SGDLS, CDR2 YYNGEE. V lost 0 bases and J lost 7; bases outside the gene matches: 8. CDR3 nucleotide sequence: TGTGCCAGCAGCGTAGGTAGCGGGGGTCTAAATAATGAGCAGTTCTTC. Its translation: CASSVGSGGLNNEQFF.

The J gene is TRBJ2-5, the V gene TRBV7-2; D may be TRBD1 (6 bases). Germline V lookup: CDR1 SGHTA, CDR2 FQGNSA. V lost 4 bases to trimming and J lost 1 base, with 13 bases between them. There are 15 residues in the CDR3. The DNA of the CDR3 is TGTGCCAGCAGCTCTCCCCGGGACACCCAAGAGACCCAGTACTTC. This encodes CASSSPRDTQETQYF.

This clone was seen once. Other DNA sequences in this sample translate to the same CDR3. This chain joins TRBV5-1 and TRBJ2-7; 8 bases are a match to TRBD2. V was clipped by 0 bases and J by 2 bases; unmatched bases: 1. Looked up from germline, CDR1 is SGHRS and CDR2 is YFSETQ. This CDR3 spans 14 amino acids. CDR3: CASSLDSGTYEQYF. The CDR3 nucleotides read TGCGCCAGCAGCTTGGATAGCGGGACCTACGAGCAGTACTTC.

The chain is built from TRBV7-8 and TRBJ2-7, with 8 bases identical to TRBD1. The germline V gene has CDR1 SGHVS and CDR2 FQNEAQ. V shed 1 base and J 4 bases; nucleotides not matched to a gene: 9. The CDR3 sequence is 16 residues long. The CDR3 DNA sequence: TGTGCCAGCAGCTTAGGATTCGGACAGGGTTTTTACGAGCAGTACTTC. Its translation: CASSLGFGQGFYEQYF.

The chain couples TRBV7-3 to TRBJ2-3, with a possible D match to TRBD1 (5 bases). Germline loops: CDR1 SGHTA, CDR2 FQGTGA. Trimming took 2 bases from V and 2 from J, leaving 11 bases between them. This CDR3 comprises 15 residues. As DNA, the CDR3 is TGTGCCAGCAGCTTACTACCAGGGTACACAGATACGCAGTATTTT. It is translated as CASSLLPGYTDTQYF.

The chain employs TRBV18 and TRBJ1-2; D ambiguous. CDR3 length: 12 amino acids. V shed 9 bases and J shed 6 bases, with 14 bases lying between them. Germline CDR1 reads KGHSH; CDR2 reads LQKENI. Here the CDR3 reads CASNGGSDGYTF. The DNA for the CDR3 is TGTGCCAGTAATGGAGGGTCTGATGGCTACACCTTC.

V gene TRBV6-2 or TRBV6-3 combines with J gene TRBJ1-1, with unresolved D. The CDR3 covers 15 residues. V was pared by 2 bases and J by 5 bases, with 15 bases between. The germline CDR1 and CDR2 sequences are MNHEY and SVGEGT. The CDR3 here is CASSYEREVRTEAFF. CDR3 coding DNA: TGTGCCAGCAGTTACGAAAGGGAGGTAAGGACTGAAGCTTTCTTT.

The rearrangement uses TRBV6-5 and TRBJ1-1; D is ambiguous. The ends were cut back, 4 bases at V and 5 bases at J, with 11 bases in the middle. Looked up from germline, CDR1 is MNHEY and CDR2 is SVGAGI. This CDR3 region has 13 residues. CDR3 nucleotide sequence: TGTGCCAGCAGTTCAGTGCGGGGAACTGAAGCTTTCTTT. Translated: CASSSVRGTEAFF.

The chain has TRBV19 and TRBJ1-6, with TRBD1 matching over 7 bases. Trimming took 4 bases from V and 7 from J; bases not matched to a gene: 7. From germline, CDR1 is LNHDA and CDR2 SQIVND (reference sequence). The CDR3 is 15 residues long. The CDR3 DNA follows: TGTGCCAGTAGTACCTCCGGGACAGTAAATTCACCCCTCCACTTT. It translates to CASSTSGTVNSPLHF.

This chain connects TRBV25-1 to TRBJ1-1; the match to TRBD1 covers 11 bases. Germline V gives CDR1 MGHDK, CDR2 SYGVNS. This CDR3 spans 14 amino acids. V trimming: 8 bases; J trimming: 3 bases; junction bases outside the gene matches: 5. The DNA for the CDR3 is TGTGCCAGCGGGGACAGGGGGGCGTACACTGAAGCTTTCTTT. Its protein product is CASGDRGAYTEAFF.